The clone carrying this TCR beta chain showed up just a few times. Germline-derived CDR1 and CDR2 are SEHNR and FQNEAQ (reference sequence). The CDR3 length is 13 residues. Trimming shortened V by 0 bases and J by 5 bases, and 8 bases separated the two germline ends. Per the original data handling: By means of reference gene primer amplification, nucleated cell counts were estimated. The assay was immunoSEQ multiplex PCR, and TCRdb's table has in-frame clones only and misses some. That table supplies the V and J calls and clone size; D and trimming were determined from the DNA. The data show around 78,000 clones, 80% to 95% seen once. This sample stems from a study of blood T cell repertoires in COVID-19. Across the whole study: The samples span acute and convalescent COVID-19 from the United States, Italy and Spain. Nucleic acid was either cDNA or gDNA, and it came from T cells, B-cell-depleted T cells, or PBMCs.

The TCR was taken from a woman between 45 and 65 years old in a cohort sampled during active COVID-19. V is TRBV7-9 and J is TRBJ2-7; no clear D. Sequenced: peripheral blood. The CDR3 sequence is CASSLATSNEQYF. For the CDR3, the DNA is TGTGCCAGCAGCTTAGCTACTTCTAACGAGCAGTACTTC.